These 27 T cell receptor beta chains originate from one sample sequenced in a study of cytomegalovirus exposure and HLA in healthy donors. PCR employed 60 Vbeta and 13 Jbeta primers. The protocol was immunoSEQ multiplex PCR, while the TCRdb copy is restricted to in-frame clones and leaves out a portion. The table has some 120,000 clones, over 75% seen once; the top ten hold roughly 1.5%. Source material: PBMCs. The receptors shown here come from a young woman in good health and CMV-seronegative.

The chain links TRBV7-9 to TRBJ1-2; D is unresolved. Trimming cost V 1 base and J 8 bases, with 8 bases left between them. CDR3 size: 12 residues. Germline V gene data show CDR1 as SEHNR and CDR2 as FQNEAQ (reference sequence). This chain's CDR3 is CASSLGQQGYTF. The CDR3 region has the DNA TGTGCCAGCAGCTTAGGACAACAAGGCTACACCTTC. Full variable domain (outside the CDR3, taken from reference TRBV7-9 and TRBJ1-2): DTGVSQNPRHKITKRGQNVTFRCDPISEHNRLYWYRQTLGQGPEFLTYFQNEAQLEKSRLLSDRFSAERPKGSFSTLEIQRTEQGDSAMYLCASSLGQQGYTFGSGTRLTVV.

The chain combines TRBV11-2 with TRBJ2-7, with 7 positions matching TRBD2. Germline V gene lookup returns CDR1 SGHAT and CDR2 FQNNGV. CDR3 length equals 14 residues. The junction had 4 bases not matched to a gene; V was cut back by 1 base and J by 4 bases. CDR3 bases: TGTGCCAGCAGCTTAGGGACTAGTGTATACGAGCAGTACTTC. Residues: CASSLGTSVYEQYF.

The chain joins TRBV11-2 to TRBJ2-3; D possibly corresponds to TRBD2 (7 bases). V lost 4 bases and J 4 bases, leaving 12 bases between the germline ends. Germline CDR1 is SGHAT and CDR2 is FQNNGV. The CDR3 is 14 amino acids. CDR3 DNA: TGTGCCAGCAGCTCCCGGGGGGCGGCAGATACGCAGTATTTT. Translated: CASSSRGAADTQYF.

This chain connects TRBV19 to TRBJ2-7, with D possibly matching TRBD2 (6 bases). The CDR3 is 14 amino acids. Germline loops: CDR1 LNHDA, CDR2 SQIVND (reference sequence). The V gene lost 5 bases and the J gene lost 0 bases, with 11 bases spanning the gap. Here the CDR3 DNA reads TGTGCCAGTAGTGGTAGCGGCAACTCCTACGAGCAGTACTTC. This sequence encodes CASSGSGNSYEQYF.

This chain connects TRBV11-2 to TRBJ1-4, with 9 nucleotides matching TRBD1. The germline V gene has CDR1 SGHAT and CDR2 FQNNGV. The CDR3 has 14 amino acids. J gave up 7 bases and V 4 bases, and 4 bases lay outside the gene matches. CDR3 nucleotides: TGTGCCAGCAGCTCTGGACAGGGGTTTGAAAAACTGTTTTTT. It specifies CASSSGQGFEKLFF.

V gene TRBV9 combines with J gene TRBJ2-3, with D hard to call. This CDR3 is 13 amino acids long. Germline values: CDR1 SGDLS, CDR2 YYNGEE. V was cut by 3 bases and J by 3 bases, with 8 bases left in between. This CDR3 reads CASSATGTDTQYF. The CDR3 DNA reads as TGTGCCAGCAGCGCGACCGGGACAGATACGCAGTATTTT.

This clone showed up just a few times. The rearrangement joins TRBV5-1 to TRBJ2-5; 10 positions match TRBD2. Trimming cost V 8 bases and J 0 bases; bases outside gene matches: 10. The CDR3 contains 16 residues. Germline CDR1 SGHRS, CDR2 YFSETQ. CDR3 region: CASESGGALYQETQYF. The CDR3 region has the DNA TGCGCCAGTGAAAGCGGGGGGGCCCTGTACCAAGAGACCCAGTACTTC.

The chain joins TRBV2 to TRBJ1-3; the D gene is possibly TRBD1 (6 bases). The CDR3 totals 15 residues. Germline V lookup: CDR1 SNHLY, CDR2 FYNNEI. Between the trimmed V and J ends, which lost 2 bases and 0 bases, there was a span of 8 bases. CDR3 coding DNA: TGTGCCAGCAGTGAACAGGGGATCTCTGGAAACACCATATATTTT. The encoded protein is CASSEQGISGNTIYF.

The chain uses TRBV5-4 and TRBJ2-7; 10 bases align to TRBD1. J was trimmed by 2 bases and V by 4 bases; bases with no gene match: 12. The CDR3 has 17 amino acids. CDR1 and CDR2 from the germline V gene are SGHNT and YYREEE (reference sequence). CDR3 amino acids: CASSHGGGGTGAYEQYF. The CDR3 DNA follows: TGTGCCAGCAGCCACGGGGGGGGAGGGACAGGGGCCTACGAGCAGTACTTC.

The CDR3 spells CASSHPDRGQETQYF. CDR3 sequence (DNA): TGTGCCAGCAGCCACCCGGACAGGGGGCAGGAGACCCAGTACTTC. V and J are TRBV5-4 and TRBJ2-5, with 11 bases matching TRBD1. The CDR3 totals 15 residues. The V segment lost 4 bases and the J segment 5 bases; nucleotides outside the gene matches: 7. Germline CDR1 SGHNT, CDR2 YYREEE (reference sequence). Variable domain in full (rest from reference TRBV5-4 and TRBJ2-5): ETGVTQSPTHLIKTRGQQVTLRCSSQSGHNTVSWYQQALGQGPQFIFQYYREEENGRGNFPPRFSGLQFPNYSSELNVNALELDDSALYLCASSHPDRGQETQYFGPGTRLLVL.

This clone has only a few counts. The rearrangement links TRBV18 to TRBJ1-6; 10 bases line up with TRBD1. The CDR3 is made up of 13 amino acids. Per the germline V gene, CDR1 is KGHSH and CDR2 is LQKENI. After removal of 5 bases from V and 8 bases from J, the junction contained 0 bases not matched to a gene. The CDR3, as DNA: TGTGCCAGCTCAGGGACAGGGGATTCACCCCTCCACTTT. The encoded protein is CASSGTGDSPLHF. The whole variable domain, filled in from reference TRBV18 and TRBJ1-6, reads NAGVMQNPRHLVRRRGQEARLRCSPMKGHSHVYWYRQLPEEGLKFMVYLQKENIIDESGMPKERFSAEFPKEGPSILRIQQVVRGDSAAYFCASSGTGDSPLHFGNGTRLTVT.

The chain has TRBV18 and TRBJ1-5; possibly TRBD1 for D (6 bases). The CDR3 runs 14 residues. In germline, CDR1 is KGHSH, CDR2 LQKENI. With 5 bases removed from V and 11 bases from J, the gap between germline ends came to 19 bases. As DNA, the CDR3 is TGTGCCAGCTCAAGAGGACAGTTTTTGCCAGCCCAGCATTTT. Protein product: CASSRGQFLPAQHF.

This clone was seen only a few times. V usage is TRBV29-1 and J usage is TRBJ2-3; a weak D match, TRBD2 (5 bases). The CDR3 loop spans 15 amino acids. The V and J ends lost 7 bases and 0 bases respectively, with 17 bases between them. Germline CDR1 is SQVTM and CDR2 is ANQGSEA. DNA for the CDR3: TGCAGCGCCAAGAGGTCGGGGAGAAGCACAGATACGCAGTATTTT. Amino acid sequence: CSAKRSGRSTDTQYF.

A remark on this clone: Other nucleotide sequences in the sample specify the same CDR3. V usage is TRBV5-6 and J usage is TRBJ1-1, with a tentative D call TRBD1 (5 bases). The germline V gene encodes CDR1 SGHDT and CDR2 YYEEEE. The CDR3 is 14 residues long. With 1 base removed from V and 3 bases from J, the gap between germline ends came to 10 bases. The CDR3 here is CASSLKGRYTEAFF. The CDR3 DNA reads TGTGCCAGCAGCTTGAAGGGGCGGTACACTGAAGCTTTCTTT.

The CDR3 loop reads CASSLGAGRFLGNTIYF. The CDR3 nucleotides read TGTGCCAGCAGCTTAGGGGCCGGGAGGTTTTTAGGAAACACCATATATTTT. This chain connects TRBV7-9 to TRBJ1-3; no reliable D call. Per germline, CDR1 SEHNR and CDR2 FQNEAQ (reference sequence). The length of the CDR3 is 17 residues. Between the trimmed V and J ends, which lost 1 base and 4 bases, there was a span of 17 bases.

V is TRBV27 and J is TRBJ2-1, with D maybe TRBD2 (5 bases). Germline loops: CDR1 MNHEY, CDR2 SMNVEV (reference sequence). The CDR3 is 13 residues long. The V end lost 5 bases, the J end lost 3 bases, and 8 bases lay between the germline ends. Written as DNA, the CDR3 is TGTGCCAGCAGTCCCCGGGGCTACAATGAGCAGTTCTTC. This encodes CASSPRGYNEQFF.

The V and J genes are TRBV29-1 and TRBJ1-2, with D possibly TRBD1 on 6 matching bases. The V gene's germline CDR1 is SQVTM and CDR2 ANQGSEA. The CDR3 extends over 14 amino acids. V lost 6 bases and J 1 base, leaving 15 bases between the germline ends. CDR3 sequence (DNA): TGCAGCGTCCGGGTTGGGACAAGTAACTATGGCTACACCTTC. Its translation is CSVRVGTSNYGYTF.

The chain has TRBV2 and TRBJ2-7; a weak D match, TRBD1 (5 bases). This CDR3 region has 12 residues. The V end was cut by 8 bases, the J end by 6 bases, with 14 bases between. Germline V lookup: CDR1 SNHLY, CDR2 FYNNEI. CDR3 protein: CASSGRAREQYF. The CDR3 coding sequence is TGTGCCAGCTCAGGCAGGGCCCGCGAGCAGTACTTC. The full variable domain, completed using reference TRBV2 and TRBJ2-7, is EPEVTQTPSHQVTQMGQEVILRCVPISNHLYFYWYRQILGQKVEFLVSFYNNEISEKSEIFDDQFSVERPDGSNFTLKIRSTKLEDSAMYFCASSGRAREQYFGPGTRLTVT.

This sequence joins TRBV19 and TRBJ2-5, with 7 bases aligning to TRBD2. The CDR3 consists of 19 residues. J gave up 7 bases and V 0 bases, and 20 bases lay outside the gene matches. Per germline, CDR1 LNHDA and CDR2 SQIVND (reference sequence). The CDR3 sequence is CASSIDPESRGRPPGTQYF. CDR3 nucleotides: TGTGCCAGTAGTATAGATCCGGAGAGTCGCGGGAGACCCCCAGGGACCCAGTACTTC.

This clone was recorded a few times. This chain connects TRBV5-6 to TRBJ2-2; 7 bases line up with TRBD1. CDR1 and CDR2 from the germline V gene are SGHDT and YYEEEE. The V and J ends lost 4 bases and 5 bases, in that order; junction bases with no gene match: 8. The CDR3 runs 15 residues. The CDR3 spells CASSPPGGRTGELFF. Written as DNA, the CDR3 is TGTGCCAGCAGCCCCCCAGGGGGTAGAACCGGGGAGCTGTTTTTT. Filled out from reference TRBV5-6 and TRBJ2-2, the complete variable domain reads DAGVTQSPTHLIKTRGQQVTLRCSPKSGHDTVSWYQQALGQGPQFIFQYYEEEERQRGNFPDRFSGHQFPNYSSELNVNALLLGDSALYLCASSPPGGRTGELFFGEGSRLTVL.

CDR3 protein: CASSLAGRGAPSTDTQYF. DNA for the CDR3: TGTGCCAGCAGCTTGGCCGGGCGGGGAGCCCCTAGCACAGATACGCAGTATTTT. The chain employs TRBV5-4 and TRBJ2-3; maybe TRBD2 (6 bases). The length of the CDR3 is 18 residues. Germline CDR1 and CDR2: SGHNT and YYREEE (reference sequence). V shed 0 bases and J shed 0 bases, with 17 bases lying between them.

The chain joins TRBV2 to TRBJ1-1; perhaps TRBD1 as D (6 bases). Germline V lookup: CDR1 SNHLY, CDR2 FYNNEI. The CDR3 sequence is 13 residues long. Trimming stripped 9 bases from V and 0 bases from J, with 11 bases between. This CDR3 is CASYRELNTEAFF. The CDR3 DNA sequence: TGTGCCAGTTACAGGGAGTTGAACACTGAAGCTTTCTTT.

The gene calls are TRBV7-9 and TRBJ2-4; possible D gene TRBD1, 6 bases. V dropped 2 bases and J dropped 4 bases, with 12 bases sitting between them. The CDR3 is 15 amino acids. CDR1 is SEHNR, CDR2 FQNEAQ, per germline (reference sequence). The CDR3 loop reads CASSLNPQGKNIQYF. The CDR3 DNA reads TGTGCCAGCAGCTTAAACCCACAGGGAAAAAACATTCAGTACTTC.

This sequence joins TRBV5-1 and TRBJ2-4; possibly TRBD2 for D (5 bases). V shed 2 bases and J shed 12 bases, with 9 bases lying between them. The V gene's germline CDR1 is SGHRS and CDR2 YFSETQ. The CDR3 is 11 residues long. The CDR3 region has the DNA TGCGCCAGCAGCTTCGGGGAAGGTCAGTACTTC. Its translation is CASSFGEGQYF.

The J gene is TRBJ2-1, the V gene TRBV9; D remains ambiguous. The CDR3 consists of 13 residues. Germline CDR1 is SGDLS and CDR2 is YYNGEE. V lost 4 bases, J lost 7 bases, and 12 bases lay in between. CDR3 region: CASSPQTGNEQFF. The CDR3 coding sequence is TGTGCCAGCAGCCCCCAGACTGGGAATGAGCAGTTCTTC. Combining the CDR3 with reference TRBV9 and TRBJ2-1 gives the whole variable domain DSGVTQTPKHLITATGQRVTLRCSPRSGDLSVYWYQQSLDQGLQFLIQYYNGEERAKGNILERFSAQQFPDLHSELNLSSLELGDSALYFCASSPQTGNEQFFGPGTRLTVL.

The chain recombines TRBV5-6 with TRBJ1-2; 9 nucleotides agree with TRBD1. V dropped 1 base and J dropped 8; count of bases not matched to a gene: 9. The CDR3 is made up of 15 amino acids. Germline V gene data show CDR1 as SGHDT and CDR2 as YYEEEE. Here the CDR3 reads CASSLYGTGTGGYTF. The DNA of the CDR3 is TGTGCCAGCAGCTTGTACGGGACAGGGACCGGCGGCTACACCTTC.

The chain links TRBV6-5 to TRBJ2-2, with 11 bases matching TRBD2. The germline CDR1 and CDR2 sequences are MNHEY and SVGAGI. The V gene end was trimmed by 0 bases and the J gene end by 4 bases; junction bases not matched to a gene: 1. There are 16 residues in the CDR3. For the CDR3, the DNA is TGTGCCAGCAGTTACTCCACTAGCGGGGGCACCGGGGAGCTGTTTTTT. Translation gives CASSYSTSGGTGELFF.